Shown below are 30 T cell receptor beta chains from a single sample sequenced in a study of blood T cell repertoires in COVID-19. The repertoire was sequenced with immunoSEQ multiplex PCR; TCRdb's copy has only in-frame clones and lacks some. Of roughly 300,000 clones detected, around 86% appear once; the ten largest clones hold about 2.9%. The sequenced sample consisted of peripheral blood. The receptors derive from a woman aged 55-70 years with active or convalescent COVID-19.

The chain recombines TRBV6-6 with TRBJ2-7, with D perhaps matching TRBD2 (5 bases). Germline V gene lookup returns CDR1 MNHNY and CDR2 SVGAGI (reference sequence). CDR3 length: 12 amino acids. The V gene lost 7 bases and the J gene lost 2 bases, with 9 bases spanning the gap. CDR3 coding DNA: TGTGCCAGCACAAGAGGGACCTACGAGCAGTACTTC. Translation gives CASTRGTYEQYF.

The chain employs TRBV4-1 and TRBJ1-1, with TRBD1 as a possible D gene (5 bases). CDR1 and CDR2 (germline): MGHRA, YSYEKL. V lost 4 bases to trimming and J lost 1 base, with 16 bases between them. The CDR3 totals 16 residues. The CDR3 nucleotides read TGCGCCAGCAGCCCATACGGGGGACCCAGGAACACTGAAGCTTTCTTT. Encoded protein: CASSPYGGPRNTEAFF.

This clone was detected only once. CDR3 residues: CASKTSGGVETQYF. For the CDR3, the DNA is TGTGCCAGCAAGACTAGCGGGGGGGTTGAGACCCAGTACTTC. This rearrangement joins TRBV28 to TRBJ2-5; TRBD2 aligns across 14 bases. Germline V gene lookup returns CDR1 MDHEN and CDR2 SYDVKM. This CDR3 contains 14 residues. J lost 5 bases, V lost 7 bases, and 3 bases had no gene match.

The chain uses TRBV5-1 and TRBJ2-7; 9 nucleotides align to TRBD1. From germline, CDR1 is SGHRS and CDR2 YFSETQ. The J segment lost 3 bases and the V segment lost 0 bases, leaving 1 base of the junction unmatched. CDR3 length: 14 amino acids. This CDR3 is CASSLATGGYEQYF. The CDR3 nucleotides read TGCGCCAGCAGCTTGGCGACAGGGGGCTACGAGCAGTACTTC.

About this clone itself: Mismatch with germline at one junction end may stem from a read error. CDR3 in DNA: TGTGCCAGCAGATTATTTTGGGGACAGGCTGAAGCTTTCTTT. Protein product: CASRLFWGQAEAFF. V is TRBV27 and J is TRBJ1-1, with TRBD1 identical over 8 bases. Germline lookup yields CDR1 MNHEY and CDR2 SMNVEV (reference sequence). The CDR3 has 14 residues.

The V call is TRBV14, the J call TRBJ1-3; no reliable D call. This CDR3 is built from 15 residues. V dropped 3 bases and J dropped 1 base, with 10 bases sitting between them. CDR1 and CDR2 from the germline V gene are SGHDN and FVKESK. CDR3: CASSHASFSGNTIYF. For the CDR3, the DNA is TGTGCCAGCAGCCACGCGTCCTTTTCTGGAAACACCATATATTTT.

The V gene is TRBV4-3, the J gene TRBJ2-1; TRBD2 matches 10 bases. This CDR3 contains 17 residues. The junction had 9 bases not matched to a gene; V was cut back by 0 bases and J by 7 bases. The germline V gene encodes CDR1 LGHNA and CDR2 YSLEER. As DNA, the CDR3 is TGCGCCAGCAGCCAAGATCACAGCGGGGGGGTGCTGAATGAGCAGTTCTTC. The encoded protein is CASSQDHSGGVLNEQFF.

This clone was observed a single time. The V gene is TRBV6-5, the J gene TRBJ1-2; D is ambiguous. The CDR3 is 11 residues long. Deletions cut 8 bases from V and 1 base from J, with 5 bases between. Germline CDR1 reads MNHEY; CDR2 reads SVGAGI. The CDR3 loop reads CASRVNYGYTF. In nucleotides, the CDR3 is TGTGCCAGCCGGGTTAACTATGGCTACACCTTC.

The V and J genes are TRBV12-5 and TRBJ2-1; 8 bases match TRBD2. Germline lookup yields CDR1 LGHNT and CDR2 FRNRAP. The CDR3 spans 17 residues. V lost 4 bases and J lost 5; bases outside the gene matches: 13. CDR3 sequence (DNA): TGTGCTAGTGGTTCAGCCAACGGGGGGGCCTTGGACAATGAGCAGTTCTTC. Encoded protein: CASGSANGGALDNEQFF.

The V and J genes are TRBV5-1 and TRBJ2-1; D is undetermined. The CDR3 is 12 residues long. V was pared by 6 bases and J by 6 bases, with 10 bases between. Germline assignment: CDR1 SGHRS and CDR2 YFSETQ. The CDR3: CASNKRTNEQFF. DNA of the CDR3: TGCGCCAGCAACAAAAGAACCAATGAGCAGTTCTTC.

The table lists this clone with many counts. The V gene is TRBV6-5, the J gene TRBJ2-2, with D maybe TRBD1 (6 bases). V shed 0 bases and J shed 4 bases, with 9 bases lying between them. There are 15 residues in the CDR3. CDR1 is MNHEY, CDR2 SVGAGI, per germline. CDR3 bases: TGTGCCAGCAGTTACTCTCAGGGGAGCACCGGGGAGCTGTTTTTT. Its protein product is CASSYSQGSTGELFF.

This chain links TRBV7-3 with TRBJ1-1, with D perhaps TRBD1 (6 bases). Per the germline V gene, CDR1 is SGHTA and CDR2 is FQGTGA. This CDR3 is built from 15 residues. V shed 3 bases and J shed 0 bases, with 11 bases lying between them. The CDR3, as DNA: TGTGCCAGCAGCTTCTCGGGGGGCCTGAACACTGAAGCTTTCTTT. Its translation is CASSFSGGLNTEAFF.

The gene calls are TRBV6-5 and TRBJ1-3; perhaps TRBD1 as D (6 bases). The CDR3 runs to 16 residues. Deletions cut 2 bases from V and 0 bases from J, with 11 bases between. Germline V gene lookup returns CDR1 MNHEY and CDR2 SVGAGI. CDR3 protein: CASSYGTGPSGNTIYF. The CDR3 nucleotides read TGTGCCAGCAGTTACGGAACAGGGCCCTCTGGAAACACCATATATTTT.

V usage is TRBV7-9 and J usage is TRBJ2-4, with TRBD1 as a possible D gene (5 bases). The CDR3 totals 15 residues. V was shortened by 1 base and J by 3 bases, with 10 bases between the two germline ends. Germline CDR1 and CDR2: SEHNR and FQNEAQ (reference sequence). Here the CDR3 DNA reads TGTGCCAGCAGCTTAGTTCAGGGCCACAAAAACATTCAGTACTTC. Translation: CASSLVQGHKNIQYF.

The J gene is TRBJ1-3, the V gene TRBV7-9, with D hard to call. V was shortened by 6 bases and J by 0 bases, with 9 bases between the two germline ends. This CDR3 is built from 14 residues. Germline values: CDR1 SEHNR, CDR2 FQNEAQ (reference sequence). The CDR3 DNA is TGTGCCAGCAGAGGGAGTTTCTCTGGAAACACCATATATTTT. It yields the protein CASRGSFSGNTIYF.

The chain carries TRBV5-6 and TRBJ1-3, with a tentative D call TRBD1 (6 bases). The CDR3 is 16 residues long. Trimming cost V 3 bases and J 0 bases, with 13 bases left between them. CDR1 is SGHDT and CDR2 is YYEEEE in the germline V gene. The CDR3: CASSWGGTRSGNTIYF. CDR3 coding DNA: TGTGCCAGCAGCTGGGGGGGCACCCGCTCTGGAAACACCATATATTTT.

V and J are TRBV21-1 and TRBJ2-7; the DNA was not used to check the table's D call, TRBD2. TRBV21-1 is recorded as a pseudogene. CDR3 size: 17 residues. CDR3 sequence (DNA): TGTGCCAGCAGCAAGCCCCTAAGGACGGGGGGGGTCTACGAGCAGTACTTC. Its translation is CASSKPLRTGGVYEQYF.

The chain couples TRBV28 to TRBJ1-5; the D gene is possibly TRBD1 (6 bases). Deletions cut 6 bases from V and 6 bases from J, with 18 bases between. Germline values: CDR1 MDHEN, CDR2 SYDVKM. This CDR3 is 15 amino acids long. The CDR3 DNA reads as TGTGCCAGCAGCCTGGTCAGGGGCGGGGGTCAGCCCCAGCATTTT. Its protein is CASSLVRGGGQPQHF.

This chain uses TRBV3-1 (or the pseudogene TRBV3-2) with TRBJ1-4; D is possibly TRBD1 (6 bases). The V gene's germline CDR1 is LGHDT and CDR2 YNNKEL (reference sequence). The CDR3 has 16 residues. V shed 0 bases and J shed 8 bases, with 16 bases lying between them. In nucleotides, the CDR3 is TGTGCCAGCAGCCAAGAGTGGATGGGGGGGCGCGAAAAACTGTTTTTT. Translation gives CASSQEWMGGREKLFF.

This clone was seen a handful of times. The chain employs TRBV4-3 and TRBJ1-1, with D perhaps TRBD1 (5 bases). CDR1 is LGHNA and CDR2 is YSLEER in the germline V gene. The V and J ends lost 4 bases and 7 bases respectively, with 16 bases between them. The length of the CDR3 is 14 residues. The CDR3 region has the DNA TGCGCCAGCAGCCTAACCCCAGGGTCCCTTGAAGCTTTCTTT. Protein: CASSLTPGSLEAFF.

The chain employs TRBV27 and TRBJ2-1; TRBD2 agrees at 7 bases. V lost 4 bases, J lost 8 bases, and 11 bases stayed unmatched. CDR1 and CDR2 (germline): MNHEY, SMNVEV (reference sequence). This CDR3 is 15 amino acids long. CDR3 nucleotide sequence: TGTGCCAGCAGTTCCTTCCTCGGACTAGTCGATGAGCAGTTCTTC. The encoded protein is CASSSFLGLVDEQFF.

The J gene is TRBJ1-1, the V gene TRBV6-2 or TRBV6-3, with 9 positions matching TRBD1. Trimming removed 4 bases from V and 5 bases from J; junction bases left unmatched: 8. The germline V gene has CDR1 MNHEY and CDR2 SVGEGT. CDR3 length: 15 residues. The CDR3 here is CASSFHRGQLTEAFF. DNA of the CDR3: TGTGCCAGCAGTTTCCACAGGGGGCAGTTGACTGAAGCTTTCTTT.

V and J are TRBV7-7 and TRBJ2-5; D may be TRBD1 (5 bases). This CDR3 region has 14 residues. Per the germline V gene, CDR1 is SSHAT and CDR2 is FNYEAQ (reference sequence). With 0 bases removed from V and 5 bases from J, the gap between germline ends came to 10 bases. CDR3 DNA: TGTGCCAGCAGCTTAGCTAAGGGGCAGGAGACCCAGTACTTC. It translates to CASSLAKGQETQYF.

The chain combines TRBV5-1 with TRBJ2-3; TRBD2 matches at 8 bases. This CDR3 contains 15 residues. J lost 2 bases, V lost 7 bases, and 9 bases had no gene match. In germline, CDR1 is SGHRS, CDR2 YFSETQ. The CDR3, as DNA: TGCGCCAGCCGAGGAACTAGCGGCAACACAGATACGCAGTATTTT. Translated, it gives CASRGTSGNTDTQYF. The full variable domain, in which reference TRBV5-1 and TRBJ2-3 provide the parts outside the CDR3, is KAGVTQTPRYLIKTRGQQVTLSCSPISGHRSVSWYQQTPGQGLQFLFEYFSETQRNKGNFPGRFSGRQFSNSRSEMNVSTLELGDSALYLCASRGTSGNTDTQYFGPGTRLTVL.

The chain uses TRBV5-6 and TRBJ1-2; the D gene is possibly TRBD1 (6 bases). V was cut by 0 bases and J by 2 bases, with 11 bases left in between. Germline CDR1 reads SGHDT; CDR2 reads YYEEEE. CDR3 length: 15 residues. The CDR3 DNA reads TGTGCCAGCAGCTTGGACAGGGCCTACAACTATGGCTACACCTTC. Translated: CASSLDRAYNYGYTF.

The chain recombines TRBV2 with TRBJ2-5; D may be TRBD2 (5 bases). The germline gives CDR1 SNHLY, CDR2 FYNNEI. The CDR3 spans 13 residues. V dropped 8 bases and J dropped 4 bases, with 14 bases sitting between them. The CDR3 is CASADIRGETQYF. The CDR3 region has the DNA TGTGCCAGCGCCGACATACGGGGAGAGACCCAGTACTTC. The whole variable domain, filled in from reference TRBV2 and TRBJ2-5, reads EPEVTQTPSHQVTQMGQEVILRCVPISNHLYFYWYRQILGQKVEFLVSFYNNEISEKSEIFDDQFSVERPDGSNFTLKIRSTKLEDSAMYFCASADIRGETQYFGPGTRLLVL.

This chain links TRBV6-2 or TRBV6-3 with TRBJ2-3; D is possibly TRBD1 (5 bases). The CDR3 is 16 residues long. Trimming shortened V by 0 bases and J by 3 bases, and 13 bases separated the two germline ends. The germline CDR1 and CDR2 sequences are MNHEY and SVGEGT. CDR3 sequence (DNA): TGTGCCAGCAGTTACTCGATGGGGCAGTGGACAGATACGCAGTATTTT. Amino acid sequence: CASSYSMGQWTDTQYF.

DNA of the CDR3: TGTGCCAGCAAAAGGGGTTCCTATAATTCACCCCTCCACTTT. Amino acid sequence: CASKRGSYNSPLHF. The chain links TRBV6-5 to TRBJ1-6, with a tentative D call TRBD1 (5 bases). Trimming removed 7 bases at V and 1 base at J, with 8 bases between. The germline V gene encodes CDR1 MNHEY and CDR2 SVGAGI. The CDR3 is 14 amino acids.

This rearrangement joins TRBV13 to TRBJ2-7; 10 positions agree with TRBD1. Per the germline V gene, CDR1 is PRHDT and CDR2 is FYEKMQ (reference sequence). This CDR3 is built from 14 residues. Trimming removed 5 bases from V and 6 bases from J; junction bases left unmatched: 7. CDR3 protein: CASSPRTGGGEQYF. Written as DNA, the CDR3 is TGTGCCAGCAGCCCTAGGACAGGGGGTGGCGAGCAGTACTTC.

This sequence joins TRBV12-3 or TRBV12-4 and TRBJ2-1; no firm D call. Trimming shortened V by 0 bases and J by 6 bases, and 3 bases separated the two germline ends. The CDR3 covers 12 residues. CDR3 in amino acids: CASSLASNEQFF. In DNA form, the CDR3 reads TGTGCCAGCAGTTTAGCTAGCAATGAGCAGTTCTTC.